This T cell receptor beta chain was found in a study of beta chain features in type 1 diabetes. Study-level results: Significant though moderate, a shortening of TCRB CDR3s appeared in all four CD4+ subsets of Type 1 diabetes patients.

Reverse transcribing all isolated RNA meant expressed TCRB transcripts were sequenced. Data came from immunoSEQ multiplex PCR; TCRdb stores just in-frame clones and leaves some out. The data hold 600,000 or so clones, with roughly an eighth observed a single time. Points on this clone: Its matching antigen is unknown.

The V gene lost 3 bases and the J gene lost 8 bases, with 21 bases spanning the gap. There are 16 residues in the CDR3. Per germline, CDR1 SGDLS and CDR2 YYNGEE. Sequenced input: naive CD4+ T cells from blood. This TCR came from a man aged 18 to 35 with type 1 diabetes. The genes are TRBV9 and TRBJ2-4; a possible D gene is TRBD2 (7 bases). The DNA of the CDR3 is TGTGCCAGCAGCGCAAGCCTCGGGGGGCGCCTGGACATTCAGTACTTC. Translating gives CASSASLGGRLDIQYF.